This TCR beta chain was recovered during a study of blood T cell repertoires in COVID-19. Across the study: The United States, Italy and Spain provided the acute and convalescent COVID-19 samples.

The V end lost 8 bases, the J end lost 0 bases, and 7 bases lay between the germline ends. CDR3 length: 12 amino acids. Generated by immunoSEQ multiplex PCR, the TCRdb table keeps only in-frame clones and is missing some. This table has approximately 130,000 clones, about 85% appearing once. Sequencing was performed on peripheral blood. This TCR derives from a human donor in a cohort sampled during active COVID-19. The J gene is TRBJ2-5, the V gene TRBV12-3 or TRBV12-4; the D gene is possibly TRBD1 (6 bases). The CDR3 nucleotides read TGTGCCAGCCAGGGGTACCAAGAGACCCAGTACTTC. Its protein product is CASQGYQETQYF.